Sequencing of this T cell receptor beta chain was carried out in a study of naive and memory T cell subsets. General study results and limits: TCR transcript changes with activation or differentiation may affect this RNA method.

With regard to this clonotype: Its antigen is not identified.

Trimming shortened V by 1 base and J by 2 bases, and 8 bases separated the two germline ends. The CDR3 is 14 amino acids. Germline lookup yields CDR1 SGHRS and CDR2 YFSETQ. The SP2 primer and nested alpha and beta constant region primers amplified ligated cDNA in four rounds. Alpha and beta constant region primers primed reverse transcription for blood and skin samples. MiXCR, applied by TCRdb to the 5' RACE reads, yields one record per CDR3 protein. The sample shows 58,000 or so distinct CDR3 sequences, more than 7.5% of them seen only once. A UMI-containing oligonucleotide was joined by 3' ligation to the TCR cDNA template.

The origin of this receptor is a female donor in good health. The rearrangement uses TRBV5-1 and TRBJ2-3; a possible D gene is TRBD1 (5 bases). The CDR3: CASSLTTVTDTQYF. The CDR3, as DNA: TGCGCCAGCAGCTTGACGACAGTCACAGATACGCAGTATTTT.